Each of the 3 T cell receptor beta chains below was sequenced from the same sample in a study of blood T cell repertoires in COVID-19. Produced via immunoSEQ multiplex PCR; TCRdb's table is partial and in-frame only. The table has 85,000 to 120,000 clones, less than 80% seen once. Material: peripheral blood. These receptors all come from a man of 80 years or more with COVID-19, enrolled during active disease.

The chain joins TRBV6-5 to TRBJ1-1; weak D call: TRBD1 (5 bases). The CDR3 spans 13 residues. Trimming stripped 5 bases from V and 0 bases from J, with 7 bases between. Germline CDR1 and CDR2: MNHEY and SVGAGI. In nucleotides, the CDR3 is TGTGCCAGCAGTAGACAGATGAACACTGAAGCTTTCTTT. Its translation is CASSRQMNTEAFF.

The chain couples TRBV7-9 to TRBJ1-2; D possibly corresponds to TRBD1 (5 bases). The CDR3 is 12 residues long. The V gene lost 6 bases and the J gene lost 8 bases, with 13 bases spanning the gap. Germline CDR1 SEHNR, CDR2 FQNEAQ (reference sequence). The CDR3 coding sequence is TGTGCCAGCAGGGAGCACCCAGGGGGCTACACCTTC. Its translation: CASREHPGGYTF.

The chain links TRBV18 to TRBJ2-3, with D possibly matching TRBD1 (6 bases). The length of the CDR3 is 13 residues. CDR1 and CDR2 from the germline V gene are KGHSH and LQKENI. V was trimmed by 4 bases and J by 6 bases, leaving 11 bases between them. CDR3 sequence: CASSRAGVDTQYF. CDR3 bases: TGTGCCAGCTCACGGGCAGGGGTCGATACGCAGTATTTT.